These 15 T cell receptor beta chains were sequenced from one sample in a study of T cell responses to AZD1222 COVID-19 vaccine. This table comes from immunoSEQ multiplex PCR, and its TCRdb copy is limited to in-frame clones, with some not included. This sample yields fewer than 120,000 clones, of which roughly 89% are seen a single time; about 2.5% belongs to the top ten. Sequenced material: peripheral blood, taken 28 days after the second AZD1222 dose. The receptors here all came from an adult who received the AZD1222 COVID-19 vaccine.

CDR3 region: CAISESMWETQYF. DNA of the CDR3: TGTGCCATCAGTGAAAGTATGTGGGAGACCCAGTACTTC. The chain carries TRBV10-3 and TRBJ2-5; D not resolved. This CDR3 spans 13 amino acids. Trimming cost V 3 bases and J 5 bases, with 10 bases left between them. The germline CDR1 and CDR2 sequences are ENHRY and SYGVKD.

The chain uses TRBV9 and TRBJ2-2; unclear D gene. Germline V lookup: CDR1 SGDLS, CDR2 YYNGEE. The CDR3 length is 16 residues. The ends were cut back, 0 bases at V and 1 base at J, with 10 bases in the middle. CDR3 protein: CASSVGQHQNTGELFF. CDR3 bases: TGTGCCAGCAGCGTAGGGCAGCATCAGAACACCGGGGAGCTGTTTTTT.

In DNA, the CDR3 is TGCGCCAGCAGCCCACAGGGCCCCTACGAGCAGTACTTC. Its protein product is CASSPQGPYEQYF. The rearrangement links TRBV5-1 to TRBJ2-7, with D possibly being TRBD1 (6 bases). Trimming removed 4 bases from V and 2 bases from J, with 10 bases in between. The germline gives CDR1 SGHRS, CDR2 YFSETQ. There are 13 residues in the CDR3.

The chain combines TRBV6-5 with TRBJ1-6, with 9 positions matching TRBD1. J lost 4 bases, V lost 10 bases, and 8 bases had no gene match. The CDR3 is made up of 15 amino acids. CDR1 is MNHEY and CDR2 is SVGAGI in the germline V gene. CDR3 sequence: CATRDREVYNSPLHF. In DNA, the CDR3 is TGTGCCACCAGGGACAGGGAGGTTTATAATTCACCCCTCCACTTT.

The chain employs TRBV11-3 and TRBJ2-5; TRBD2 matches 10 bases. The germline V gene encodes CDR1 SGHNT and CDR2 YENEEA. Trimming at V came to 1 base and at J to 4 bases, leaving 6 bases not matched to a gene. The CDR3 contains 16 residues. This CDR3 reads CASSLGSGGPPETQYF. CDR3 DNA: TGTGCCAGCAGCTTAGGTAGCGGGGGGCCCCCAGAGACCCAGTACTTC.

This rearrangement joins TRBV5-1 to TRBJ2-2; 11 nucleotides line up with TRBD2. Trimming at V came to 5 bases and at J to 1 base, leaving 1 base not matched to a gene. Germline assignment: CDR1 SGHRS and CDR2 YFSETQ. The CDR3 is 15 residues long. CDR3 bases: TGCGCCAGCAGTACTAGCGGGGGGAACACCGGGGAGCTGTTTTTT. Its translation: CASSTSGGNTGELFF.

The CDR3 DNA sequence: TGTGCCAGCAGCTTGAGTGGGTACGAGCAGTACTTC. This codes for CASSLSGYEQYF. The chain is built from TRBV5-5 and TRBJ2-7; D unclear. This CDR3 contains 12 residues. Germline V gives CDR1 SGHKS, CDR2 YYEKEE (reference sequence). The germline V and J ends were trimmed by 1 base and 4 bases, with 6 bases remaining between them.

This clone was seen a single time. The gene calls are TRBV19 and TRBJ2-5; 9 nucleotides align to TRBD2. In germline, CDR1 is LNHDA, CDR2 SQIVND (reference sequence). Germline trimming cut 5 bases from V and 5 bases from J; bases unmatched to any gene: 18. The CDR3 has 18 amino acids. CDR3 residues: CASSATRGGAGAEETQYF. CDR3 in DNA: TGTGCCAGTAGTGCCACTCGCGGGGGGGCCGGGGCGGAGGAGACCCAGTACTTC.

V is TRBV5-4 and J is TRBJ1-3, with D uncertain. This CDR3 contains 15 residues. V lost 0 bases and J 0 bases, leaving 7 bases between the germline ends. Per germline, CDR1 SGHNT and CDR2 YYREEE (reference sequence). The CDR3 bases are TGTGCCAGCAGCTTGGATGCAAGCTCTGGAAACACCATATATTTT. Its protein product is CASSLDASSGNTIYF.

The rearrangement uses TRBV10-1 and TRBJ2-7, with 10 bases fitting TRBD1. Germline loops: CDR1 WNHNN, CDR2 SYGVQD (reference sequence). V lost 6 bases and J lost 3; bases outside the gene matches: 11. CDR3 size: 16 residues. The CDR3 bases are TGCGCCAGCAGCGAAGGGACAGGGGTTGGCGGCTACGAGCAGTACTTC. Its protein is CASSEGTGVGGYEQYF.

By its share, this clone is medium-sized. The chain has TRBV23-1 and TRBJ2-3, with 12 bases matching TRBD2. TRBV23-1 is classed as an ORF, of uncertain function. V was pared by 4 bases and J by 4 bases, with 9 bases of the junction left unmatched. The CDR3 contains 17 residues. The DNA for the CDR3 is TGCGCCAGCAGTCTCACGAGGACTAGCGGGGATCCAGATACGCAGTATTTT. It yields the protein CASSLTRTSGDPDTQYF.

The genes are TRBV28 and TRBJ2-7; perhaps D is TRBD1 or TRBD2 (5 bases each). The V end was cut by 2 bases, the J end by 5 bases, with 10 bases between. Germline V gives CDR1 MDHEN, CDR2 SYDVKM. The CDR3 contains 13 residues. The CDR3 DNA sequence: TGTGCCAGCAGTTTAATGGGGGACGACGAGCAGTACTTC. Translated, it gives CASSLMGDDEQYF.

V usage is TRBV18 and J usage is TRBJ2-7; 8 nucleotides match TRBD1. V shed 6 bases, J shed 0 bases, and the junction held 7 bases outside the gene matches. The CDR3 is made up of 15 amino acids. The germline V gene encodes CDR1 KGHSH and CDR2 LQKENI. The CDR3 region is CASSLDRGLSYEQYF. The CDR3 bases are TGTGCCAGCTCCCTAGACAGGGGCCTCTCCTACGAGCAGTACTTC.

This clone was counted once. This rearrangement joins TRBV28 to TRBJ2-5; the D is unclear. The CDR3 spans 12 residues. Trimming left V 1 base short and J 1 base short, with 1 base between. The germline gives CDR1 MDHEN, CDR2 SYDVKM. CDR3 amino acids: CASSLSQETQYF. DNA for the CDR3: TGTGCCAGCAGTTTATCCCAAGAGACCCAGTACTTC. The full variable domain, rest sourced from reference TRBV28 and TRBJ2-5, is DVKVTQSSRYLVKRTGEKVFLECVQDMDHENMFWYRQDPGLGLRLIYFSYDVKMKEKGDIPEGYSVSREKKERFSLILESASTNQTSMYLCASSLSQETQYFGPGTRLLVL.

This chain connects TRBV4-1 to TRBJ1-1, with D possibly matching TRBD1 (5 bases). V lost 4 bases and J lost 2, with 14 bases in between. The CDR3 is 15 amino acids. Germline CDR1 and CDR2: MGHRA and YSYEKL. This CDR3 reads CASSRFSGGNTEAFF. The CDR3 DNA reads as TGCGCCAGCAGCCGGTTTAGTGGGGGAAACACTGAAGCTTTCTTT.